The 30 T cell receptor beta chains reported below all come from one sample, sequenced in a study of cytomegalovirus exposure and HLA in healthy donors. PCR involved 60 Vbeta and 13 Jbeta primers. TCRdb keeps only in-frame clones here, not all; method: immunoSEQ multiplex PCR. This repertoire comprises 75,000 to 95,000 clones; its ten largest clones make up under 1.5%. The sample was PBMCs. Receptors were obtained from a woman aged 60-70 years in good health and CMV-seronegative.

This chain links TRBV7-9 with TRBJ2-2; D is perhaps TRBD2 (7 bases). Trimming pared 2 bases from V and 7 bases from J, leaving 14 bases between. CDR3 length: 15 amino acids. CDR1 is SEHNR, CDR2 FQNEAQ, per germline (reference sequence). The CDR3 DNA is TGTGCCAGCAGCTTACGGGGGGCGCATCACGGGGAGCTGTTTTTT. Translated: CASSLRGAHHGELFF. The full variable domain, its missing parts supplied by reference TRBV7-9 and TRBJ2-2, is DTGVSQNPRHKITKRGQNVTFRCDPISEHNRLYWYRQTLGQGPEFLTYFQNEAQLEKSRLLSDRFSAERPKGSFSTLEIQRTEQGDSAMYLCASSLRGAHHGELFFGEGSRLTVL.

Here the CDR3 DNA reads TGTGCCAGCCTTCTGAGGCGGGGGCTGGGTGGCTACACCTTC. As protein: CASLLRRGLGGYTF. The J gene is TRBJ1-2, the V gene TRBV5-6, with a tentative D call TRBD1 (6 bases). Germline CDR1 and CDR2: SGHDT and YYEEEE. CDR3 size: 14 residues. The ends were cut back, 7 bases at V and 7 bases at J, with 20 bases in the middle.

As for this clone: At the DNA level, this CDR3 is encoded by other sequences in the same sample as well. The chain has TRBV28 and TRBJ1-1; weak D call: TRBD1 (5 bases). The V and J ends lost 2 bases and 3 bases respectively, with 7 bases between them. In germline, CDR1 is MDHEN, CDR2 SYDVKM. This CDR3 has 13 amino acids. The CDR3 bases are TGTGCCAGCAGTTTAACGGGGGACACTGAAGCTTTCTTT. Translating it yields CASSLTGDTEAFF. The variable domain in full, with the rest retrieved from reference TRBV28 and TRBJ1-1, is DVKVTQSSRYLVKRTGEKVFLECVQDMDHENMFWYRQDPGLGLRLIYFSYDVKMKEKGDIPEGYSVSREKKERFSLILESASTNQTSMYLCASSLTGDTEAFFGQGTRLTVV.

The genes are TRBV14 and TRBJ1-1; D gene unclear. Trimming shortened V by 4 bases and J by 6 bases, and 9 bases separated the two germline ends. Looked up from germline, CDR1 is SGHDN and CDR2 is FVKESK. The CDR3 is 12 amino acids. This CDR3 is CASSRPLSEAFF. The DNA of the CDR3 is TGTGCCAGCAGCCGTCCGTTGTCTGAAGCTTTCTTT.

V usage is TRBV4-3 and J usage is TRBJ1-5; D is possibly TRBD1 (5 bases). Trimming took 0 bases from V and 6 from J, leaving 12 bases between them. Per the germline V gene, CDR1 is LGHNA and CDR2 is YSLEER. The CDR3 contains 15 residues. CDR3: CASSQDRGDAQPQHF. The CDR3 DNA sequence: TGCGCCAGCAGCCAAGATCGGGGGGACGCTCAGCCCCAGCATTTT.

The chain has TRBV19 and TRBJ2-3; D remains unclear. V was pared by 5 bases and J by 2 bases, with 29 bases between. The germline V gene has CDR1 LNHDA and CDR2 SQIVND (reference sequence). The CDR3 length is 20 residues. The CDR3 loop reads CASSVKSVGYPKRITDTQYF. In DNA form, the CDR3 reads TGTGCCAGTAGTGTGAAGTCGGTCGGGTACCCGAAACGCATCACAGATACGCAGTATTTT.

This chain joins TRBV28 and TRBJ2-5, with a possible D match to TRBD2 (6 bases). CDR3 length equals 15 residues. The germline V gene has CDR1 MDHEN and CDR2 SYDVKM. V lost 4 bases and J lost 1, with 13 bases in between. Here the CDR3 reads CASSSQTGSQETQYF. The CDR3 DNA is TGTGCCAGCAGTTCCCAAACCGGGAGCCAAGAGACCCAGTACTTC.

The CDR3 nucleotides read TGTGCCAGCAGCTCTTCAGCGGGAGGGCCGACAGATACGCAGTATTTT. This translates into CASSSSAGGPTDTQYF. The chain employs TRBV5-4 and TRBJ2-3; 10 bases match TRBD2. Germline CDR1 is SGHNT and CDR2 is YYREEE (reference sequence). This CDR3 contains 16 residues. The V gene end was trimmed by 3 bases and the J gene end by 3 bases; junction bases not matched to a gene: 7.

The V and J genes are TRBV14 and TRBJ1-2; weak D call: TRBD1 (6 bases). The germline CDR1 and CDR2 sequences are SGHDN and FVKESK. Between the trimmed V and J ends, which lost 1 base and 2 bases, there was a span of 20 bases. The CDR3 totals 18 residues. The CDR3 loop is CASSQASGSRQGNYGYTF. The CDR3 nucleotides read TGTGCCAGCAGCCAAGCCTCCGGCTCCCGGCAGGGGAACTATGGCTACACCTTC.

The V call is TRBV4-1, the J call TRBJ1-1; no clear D gene. Deletions cut 6 bases from V and 1 base from J, with 6 bases between. From germline, CDR1 is MGHRA and CDR2 YSYEKL. This CDR3 region has 12 residues. CDR3 sequence: CASRAGNTEAFF. As DNA, the CDR3 is TGCGCCAGCAGGGCTGGGAACACTGAAGCTTTCTTT.

This chain connects TRBV11-1 to TRBJ2-7; 7 nucleotides align to TRBD2. The V segment lost 3 bases and the J segment 7 bases; nucleotides outside the gene matches: 12. The CDR3 runs 15 residues. Germline assignment: CDR1 SGHAT and CDR2 FQDESV (reference sequence). CDR3 loop: CASSFKSAGEREQYF. The DNA of the CDR3 is TGTGCCAGCAGCTTTAAATCCGCGGGAGAGAGGGAGCAGTACTTC.

The CDR3 nucleotides are TGTGCCAGCAGCTTACCGGGTGGGGCCAACGTCCTGACTTTC. This translates into CASSLPGGANVLTF. V and J are TRBV7-2 and TRBJ2-6; D is unclear. The CDR3 runs 14 residues. Trimming took off 2 bases at V and 3 bases at J, with 5 bases between the two ends. Per the germline V gene, CDR1 is SGHTA and CDR2 is FQGNSA.

V and J are TRBV19 and TRBJ1-1; TRBD1 aligns across 8 bases. Germline loops: CDR1 LNHDA, CDR2 SQIVND (reference sequence). CDR3 length equals 15 residues. After removal of 5 bases from V and 1 base from J, the junction contained 6 bases not matched to a gene. The CDR3 nucleotides read TGTGCCAGTAGTGAAGAGGACAGGGCGAACACTGAAGCTTTCTTT. This codes for CASSEEDRANTEAFF. The whole variable domain, remainder taken from reference TRBV19 and TRBJ1-1, is DGGITQSPKYLFRKEGQNVTLSCEQNLNHDAMYWYRQDPGQGLRLIYYSQIVNDFQKGDIAEGYSVSREKKESFPLTVTSAQKNPTAFYLCASSEEDRANTEAFFGQGTRLTVV.

The V and J genes are TRBV21-1 and TRBJ1-2. TRBV21-1 constitutes a pseudogene. CDR3 length equals 14 residues. The CDR3 protein is CASSKGPPRGSYTF. The CDR3 DNA is TGTGCCAGCAGCAAAGGCCCGCCCAGAGGGAGCTACACCTTC.

The chain carries TRBV6-6 and TRBJ2-4; a possible D gene is TRBD2 (5 bases). This CDR3 comprises 16 residues. The ends were cut back, 2 bases at V and 5 bases at J, with 16 bases in the middle. Germline CDR1 reads MNHNY; CDR2 reads SVGAGI (reference sequence). The DNA of the CDR3 is TGTGCCAGCAGTTACGGAGACACCGCGGGCCAAAACATTCAGTACTTC. Translated: CASSYGDTAGQNIQYF.

The chain joins TRBV5-4 to TRBJ2-1; 8 positions agree with TRBD2. The V segment lost 4 bases and the J segment 3 bases; nucleotides outside the gene matches: 6. This CDR3 is 15 amino acids long. The germline V gene has CDR1 SGHNT and CDR2 YYREEE (reference sequence). The CDR3 is CASSPSGSYYNEQFF. The CDR3 DNA reads TGTGCCAGCAGCCCAAGCGGGAGTTACTACAATGAGCAGTTCTTC.

The chain joins TRBV19 to TRBJ2-5; 10 bases are a match to TRBD1. The V segment lost 7 bases and the J segment 5 bases; nucleotides outside the gene matches: 10. The CDR3 runs 15 residues. The germline V gene encodes CDR1 LNHDA and CDR2 SQIVND (reference sequence). The CDR3 loop is CASTSFGTGEETQYF. The CDR3 DNA reads TGTGCCAGTACCTCCTTTGGGACAGGGGAGGAGACCCAGTACTTC.

The genes are TRBV19 and TRBJ1-2; D is ambiguous. The CDR3 consists of 16 residues. The V gene's germline CDR1 is LNHDA and CDR2 SQIVND (reference sequence). The ends were cut back, 7 bases at V and 3 bases at J, with 21 bases in the middle. CDR3 sequence: CASKSERLNRYYGYTF. The CDR3 coding sequence is TGTGCCAGTAAGTCGGAGAGGTTGAATCGGTACTATGGCTACACCTTC.

V usage is TRBV28 and J usage is TRBJ1-1; 9 nucleotides agree with TRBD1. The V segment lost 8 bases and the J segment 1 base; nucleotides outside the gene matches: 5. This CDR3 region has 14 residues. Germline lookup yields CDR1 MDHEN and CDR2 SYDVKM. CDR3 amino acids: CASPGQGQNTEAFF. In DNA form, the CDR3 reads TGTGCCAGCCCGGGACAGGGCCAGAACACTGAAGCTTTCTTT.

V usage is TRBV19 and J usage is TRBJ2-7, with D possibly being TRBD1 (5 bases). Germline V gene sequence: CDR1 LNHDA, CDR2 SQIVND (reference sequence). The CDR3 has 13 residues. Trimming shortened V by 4 bases and J by 5 bases, and 12 bases separated the two germline ends. The CDR3 is CASSNERGNEQYF. The CDR3 nucleotides are TGTGCCAGTAGTAATGAAAGGGGCAACGAGCAGTACTTC. Drawing the rest from reference TRBV19 and TRBJ2-7, the complete variable domain is DGGITQSPKYLFRKEGQNVTLSCEQNLNHDAMYWYRQDPGQGLRLIYYSQIVNDFQKGDIAEGYSVSREKKESFPLTVTSAQKNPTAFYLCASSNERGNEQYFGPGTRLTVT.

The chain is built from TRBV7-2 and TRBJ2-1; possibly TRBD1 for D (6 bases). The CDR3 loop spans 15 amino acids. Germline values: CDR1 SGHTA, CDR2 FQGNSA. V dropped 6 bases and J dropped 12 bases, with 24 bases sitting between them. As DNA, the CDR3 is TGTGCCAGCAGTCCTCCAGGACAGTTGGAGAACGGGCAGTTCTTC. It is translated as CASSPPGQLENGQFF.

The chain combines TRBV28 with TRBJ2-1, with 7 positions matching TRBD2. CDR3 length: 14 amino acids. The ends lost 5 bases at V and 2 bases at J; junction bases unmatched: 3. Germline V CDR1 and CDR2: MDHEN, SYDVKM. The CDR3 protein is CASSLSGPYNEQFF. As DNA, the CDR3 is TGTGCCAGCAGTCTTAGCGGGCCCTACAATGAGCAGTTCTTC.

The chain carries TRBV5-6 and TRBJ2-1; D is possibly TRBD1 (6 bases). The germline V and J ends were trimmed by 0 bases and 6 bases, with 13 bases remaining between them. Germline V gene sequence: CDR1 SGHDT, CDR2 YYEEEE. This CDR3 spans 15 amino acids. This CDR3 is CASSLAGTRTNEQFF. The CDR3 coding sequence is TGTGCCAGCAGCTTGGCGGGGACAAGAACCAATGAGCAGTTCTTC. Full variable domain (remainder filled in from reference TRBV5-6 and TRBJ2-1): DAGVTQSPTHLIKTRGQQVTLRCSPKSGHDTVSWYQQALGQGPQFIFQYYEEEERQRGNFPDRFSGHQFPNYSSELNVNALLLGDSALYLCASSLAGTRTNEQFFGPGTRLTVL.

This chain uses TRBV7-2 with TRBJ1-2; 8 bases map to TRBD1. The V gene end was trimmed by 1 base and the J gene end by 6 bases; junction bases not matched to a gene: 4. Germline CDR1 is SGHTA and CDR2 is FQGNSA. The CDR3 runs to 14 residues. CDR3 sequence (DNA): TGTGCCAGCAGCTTAGGTGACAGGGGAGATGGCTACACCTTC. This translates into CASSLGDRGDGYTF.

The rearrangement joins TRBV9 to TRBJ2-3, with 11 positions matching TRBD2. J lost 2 bases, V lost 0 bases, and 11 bases had no gene match. The germline V gene encodes CDR1 SGDLS and CDR2 YYNGEE. The CDR3 runs to 19 residues. CDR3 DNA sequence: TGTGCCAGCAGCGTAGGGAGGAGGATAGCGGGAGGGACCACAGATACGCAGTATTTT. Protein product: CASSVGRRIAGGTTDTQYF.

The gene calls are TRBV18 and TRBJ1-5; no firm D call. CDR1 and CDR2 from the germline V gene are KGHSH and LQKENI. Trimming removed 2 bases from V and 3 bases from J, with 5 bases in between. The CDR3 sequence is 13 residues long. Written as DNA, the CDR3 is TGTGCCAGCTCACCAATCAACAATCAGCCCCAGCATTTT. Translated, it gives CASSPINNQPQHF.

The CDR3: CAIKAHGSTQYF. The CDR3 bases are TGTGCCATCAAAGCCCACGGGTCGACGCAGTATTTT. The V call is TRBV10-3, the J call TRBJ2-3; D is unresolved. Trimming took off 7 bases at V and 9 bases at J, with 14 bases between the two ends. Germline V gene lookup returns CDR1 ENHRY and CDR2 SYGVKD. The CDR3 has 12 amino acids.

The chain has TRBV29-1 and TRBJ1-5; 10 bases are a match to TRBD1. The CDR3 has 13 amino acids. The ends lost 6 bases at V and 4 bases at J; junction bases unmatched: 3. The germline V gene has CDR1 SQVTM and CDR2 ANQGSEA. The chain's CDR3 is CSVRQGANQPQHF. The CDR3 bases are TGCAGCGTCAGACAGGGGGCAAATCAGCCCCAGCATTTT.

The V and J genes are TRBV9 and TRBJ1-5; D may be TRBD1 (5 bases). The germline V and J ends were trimmed by 0 bases and 2 bases, with 9 bases remaining between them. CDR3 length equals 15 residues. Germline V gene sequence: CDR1 SGDLS, CDR2 YYNGEE. The CDR3 reads CASSVEGNRNQPQHF. The CDR3, as DNA: TGTGCCAGCAGCGTAGAGGGGAATCGCAATCAGCCCCAGCATTTT.

The rearrangement uses TRBV28 and TRBJ1-2, with D perhaps matching TRBD1 (6 bases). The V end was cut by 7 bases, the J end by 8 bases, with 23 bases between. Per germline, CDR1 MDHEN and CDR2 SYDVKM. The CDR3 loop spans 15 amino acids. The CDR3 nucleotides are TGTGCCAGCATCCCCAGTTATCAGGGGACCCGGGGCTACACCTTC. It yields the protein CASIPSYQGTRGYTF.